Listed here is a single TCR beta chain. The source of the sample is a study of shared T cell receptors in the human thymus. The CDR3 contains 16 residues. Germline V CDR1 and CDR2: MDHEN, SYDVKM. The ends were cut back, 5 bases at V and 1 base at J, with 18 bases in the middle. Assay: immunoSEQ multiplex PCR; the TCRdb copy retains only in-frame clones and omits some. The sample records about 660,000 clones, approximately 87% being singletons. A further study also used this sample, focusing on human thymus T cells. From that second work: Obtained as resections during corrective heart surgery, the thymus tissue was then studied.

Material for sequencing was thymocytes. The gene calls are TRBV28 and TRBJ2-7, with D possibly being TRBD2 (5 bases). This clonotype was sampled from a boy under two years old with a congenital heart defect. The CDR3: CASSPHTGERSYEQYF. The CDR3 DNA reads as TGTGCCAGCAGTCCCCACACCGGGGAAAGGTCCTACGAGCAGTACTTC. The full variable domain, in which reference TRBV28 and TRBJ2-7 provide the parts outside the CDR3, is DVKVTQSSRYLVKRTGEKVFLECVQDMDHENMFWYRQDPGLGLRLIYFSYDVKMKEKGDIPEGYSVSREKKERFSLILESASTNQTSMYLCASSPHTGERSYEQYFGPGTRLTVT.